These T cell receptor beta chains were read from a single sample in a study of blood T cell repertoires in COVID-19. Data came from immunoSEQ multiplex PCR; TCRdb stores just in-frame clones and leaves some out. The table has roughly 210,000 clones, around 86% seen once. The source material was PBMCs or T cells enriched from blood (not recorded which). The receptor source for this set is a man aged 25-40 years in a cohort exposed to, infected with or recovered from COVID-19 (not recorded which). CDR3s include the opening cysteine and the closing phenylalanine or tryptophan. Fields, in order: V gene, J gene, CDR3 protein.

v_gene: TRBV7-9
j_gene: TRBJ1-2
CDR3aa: CASSLARDSKNYGYTF

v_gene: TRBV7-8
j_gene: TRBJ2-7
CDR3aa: CASSSGLAGDEQYF

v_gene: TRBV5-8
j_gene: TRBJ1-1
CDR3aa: CASSLEVGVMNTEAFF

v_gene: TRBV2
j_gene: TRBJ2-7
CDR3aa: CASSPYRDYEQYF

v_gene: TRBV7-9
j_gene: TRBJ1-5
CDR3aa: CASSLAEGAGQPQHF

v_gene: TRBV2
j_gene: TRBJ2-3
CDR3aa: CASRRLAGSSTDTQYF

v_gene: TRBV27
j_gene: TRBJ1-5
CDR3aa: CASSAYRGSNQPQHF

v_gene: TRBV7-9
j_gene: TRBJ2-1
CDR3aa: CASSLARLAVLRDEQFF

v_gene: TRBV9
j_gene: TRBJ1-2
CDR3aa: CASSAPGTGGFYGYTF

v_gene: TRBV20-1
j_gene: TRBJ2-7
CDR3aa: CSASFRDRGFEQYF

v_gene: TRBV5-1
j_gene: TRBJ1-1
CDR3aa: CASSFGQGPNTEAFF

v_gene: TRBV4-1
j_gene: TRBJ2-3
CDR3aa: CASSQDRSWDTQYF

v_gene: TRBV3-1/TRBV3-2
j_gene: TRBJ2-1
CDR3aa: CASSTRLEGSYNEQFF

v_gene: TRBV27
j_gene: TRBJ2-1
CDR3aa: CASSLMAGGPNEQFF

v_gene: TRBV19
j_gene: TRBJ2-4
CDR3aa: CASSIRGIVDAVAKNIQYF

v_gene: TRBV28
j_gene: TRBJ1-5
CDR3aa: CATKTGSGYQPQHF

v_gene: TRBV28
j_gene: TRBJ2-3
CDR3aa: CASSSLAGAIRHTQYF

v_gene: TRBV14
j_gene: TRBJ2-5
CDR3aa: CASSQPPWVSGQEETQYF

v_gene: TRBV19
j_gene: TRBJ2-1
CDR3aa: CASSIRAGQTSDEQFF

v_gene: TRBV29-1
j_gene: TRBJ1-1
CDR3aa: CSAFDPDRGYTEAFF

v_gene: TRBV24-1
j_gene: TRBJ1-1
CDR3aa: CATSDPTGGVTEAFF

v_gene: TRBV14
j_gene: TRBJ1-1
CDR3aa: CASSQLLGLNTEAFF